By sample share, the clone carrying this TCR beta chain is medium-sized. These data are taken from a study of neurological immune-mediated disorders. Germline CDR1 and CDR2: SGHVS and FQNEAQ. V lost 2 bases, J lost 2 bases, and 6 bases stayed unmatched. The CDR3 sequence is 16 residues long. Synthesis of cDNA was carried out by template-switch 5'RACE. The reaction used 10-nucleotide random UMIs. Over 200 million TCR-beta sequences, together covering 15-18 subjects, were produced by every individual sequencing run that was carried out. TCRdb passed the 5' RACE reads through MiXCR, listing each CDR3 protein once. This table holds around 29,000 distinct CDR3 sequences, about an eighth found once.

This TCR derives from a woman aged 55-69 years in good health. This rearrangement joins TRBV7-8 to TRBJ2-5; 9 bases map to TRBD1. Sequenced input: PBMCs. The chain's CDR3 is CASSLPGQGPQETQYF. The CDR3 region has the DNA TGTGCCAGCAGCTTACCGGGACAGGGCCCTCAAGAGACCCAGTACTTC.